Below are 26 T cell receptor beta chains sequenced from a single sample in a study of vaccination and CD4 T cells after COVID-19. As for treatment: approximately 9-day PBMC culture with coronavirus spike peptide pools or control peptides (ViraFEST assay). Their target antigens are unknown. Cultured CD4+ T cells had their DNA profiled by the Oncomine TCR Beta short-read assay. TCRdb reprocessed the PCR reads via MiXCR and lists one record per CDR3 protein. The repertoire holds 20,000 to 25,000 distinct CDR3 sequences, about 61% seen once, with 15% to 20% in the top ten. This sample comprised CD4+ T cells from blood, cultured in vitro, obtained after SARS-CoV-2 vaccination. The receptor set was obtained from a human donor who received a COVID-19 vaccine.

The V gene is TRBV5-4, the J gene TRBJ1-6, with 8 bases aligning to TRBD1. This CDR3 has 15 amino acids. The V segment lost 4 bases and the J segment 7 bases; nucleotides outside the gene matches: 7. The germline V gene has CDR1 SGHNT and CDR2 YYREEE (reference sequence). The CDR3 DNA is TGTGCCAGCAGCCGGGACAGGTCCGGGAATTCACCCCTCCACTTT. Protein product: CASSRDRSGNSPLHF.

The J gene is TRBJ1-1, the V gene TRBV7-9, with 7 positions matching TRBD1. The length of the CDR3 is 15 residues. Germline CDR1 SEHNR, CDR2 FQNEAQ (reference sequence). The V segment lost 1 base and the J segment 2 bases; nucleotides outside the gene matches: 4. CDR3 DNA: TGTGCCAGCAGCTTAGGGCGACAGGGAAACACTGAAGCTTTCTTT. It translates to CASSLGRQGNTEAFF.

The chain employs TRBV7-2 and TRBJ2-5, with D perhaps matching TRBD1 or TRBD2 (5 bases each). CDR1 is SGHTA, CDR2 FQGNSA, per germline. The CDR3 consists of 15 residues. The V end lost 4 bases, the J end lost 5 bases, and 17 bases lay between the germline ends. CDR3 loop: CASSWVRDGSETQYF. The CDR3 region has the DNA TGTGCCAGCAGCTGGGTCCGGGACGGATCGGAGACCCAGTACTTC. The whole variable domain, filled in from reference TRBV7-2 and TRBJ2-5, reads GAGVSQSPSNKVTEKGKDVELRCDPISGHTALYWYRQSLGQGLEFLIYFQGNSAPDKSGLPSDRFSAERTGGSVSTLTIQRTQQEDSAVYLCASSWVRDGSETQYFGPGTRLLVL.

V is TRBV7-9 and J is TRBJ1-1; D not certain. The CDR3 totals 13 residues. V was pared by 6 bases and J by 0 bases, with 8 bases between. Germline lookup yields CDR1 SEHNR and CDR2 FQNEAQ (reference sequence). The CDR3 nucleotides read TGTGCCAGCAGGGCAGTTATGAACACTGAAGCTTTCTTT. As protein: CASRAVMNTEAFF.

The gene calls are TRBV20-1 and TRBJ2-1; unclear D gene. Trimming removed 2 bases at V and 0 bases at J, with 11 bases between. The length of the CDR3 is 15 residues. The germline gives CDR1 DFQATT, CDR2 SNEGSKA (reference sequence). The CDR3 DNA follows: TGCAGTGCTAGAAGGCCAGGAAGCTCCTACAATGAGCAGTTCTTC. It yields the protein CSARRPGSSYNEQFF.

V gene TRBV29-1 combines with J gene TRBJ2-7, with D possibly matching TRBD1 (6 bases). The V and J ends lost 5 bases and 1 base respectively, with 15 bases between them. CDR1 and CDR2 from the germline V gene are SQVTM and ANQGSEA. The CDR3 is 14 residues long. In DNA form, the CDR3 reads TGCAGCGTTAAAGCAAGTGACAGGTCCTACGAGCAGTACTTC. The encoded protein is CSVKASDRSYEQYF.

The chain has TRBV7-3 and TRBJ1-6; D not resolved. The CDR3 totals 17 residues. With 6 bases removed from V and 0 bases from J, the gap between germline ends came to 15 bases. Per the germline V gene, CDR1 is SGHTA and CDR2 is FQGTGA. CDR3 DNA: TGTGCCAGCAGTCGTCGGGGTCGGGGCTCCTATAATTCACCCCTCCACTTT. Amino acids: CASSRRGRGSYNSPLHF.

The chain joins TRBV6-1 to TRBJ2-2, with D perhaps assigned TRBD1 or TRBD2 (6 bases each). Trimming pared 1 base from V and 4 bases from J, leaving 13 bases between. The germline V gene has CDR1 MNHNS and CDR2 SASEGT. This CDR3 spans 16 amino acids. In nucleotides, the CDR3 is TGTGCCAGCAGTGAAGTTTGGGGGGCGGTCACCGGGGAGCTGTTTTTT. Translating gives CASSEVWGAVTGELFF.

V and J are TRBV11-3 and TRBJ1-6, with TRBD1 as a possible D gene (5 bases). The CDR3 has 17 amino acids. From germline, CDR1 is SGHNT and CDR2 YENEEA. Trimming took 0 bases from V and 6 from J, leaving 15 bases between them. Written as DNA, the CDR3 is TGTGCCAGCAGCTTAGATTCTGTTCTCGGGGGTAATTCACCCCTCCACTTT. As protein: CASSLDSVLGGNSPLHF.

This clonotype was seen a handful of times. The genes are TRBV6-4 and TRBJ1-2, with TRBD1 matching over 11 bases. CDR1 and CDR2 from the germline V gene are MRHNA and SNTAGT. CDR3 size: 15 residues. Germline trimming cut 5 bases from V and 1 base from J; bases unmatched to any gene: 3. CDR3 loop: CASSRDRGDNYGYTF. CDR3 nucleotide sequence: TGTGCCAGCAGTCGGGACAGGGGGGATAACTATGGCTACACCTTC.

This chain uses TRBV24-1 with TRBJ2-2, with D perhaps matching TRBD2 (6 bases). Germline lookup yields CDR1 KGHDR and CDR2 SFDVKD. V lost 5 bases to trimming and J lost 2 bases, with 11 bases between them. This CDR3 contains 15 residues. CDR3 in amino acids: CATSGPGLNTGELFF. The DNA for the CDR3 is TGTGCCACCAGTGGTCCGGGACTCAACACCGGGGAGCTGTTTTTT.

V usage is TRBV12-3 or TRBV12-4 and J usage is TRBJ2-7; D is perhaps TRBD1 (6 bases). Deletions cut 6 bases from V and 4 bases from J, with 13 bases between. The CDR3 totals 13 residues. The CDR3 here is CASSRRQEYEQYF. The CDR3 DNA is TGTGCCAGCAGCCGCCGACAGGAGTACGAGCAGTACTTC.

The J gene is TRBJ2-2, the V gene TRBV24-1, with 15 bases fitting TRBD2. CDR1 and CDR2 (germline): KGHDR, SFDVKD. This CDR3 comprises 17 residues. V gave up 3 bases and J gave up 7 bases; unmatched junction bases: 5. CDR3 nucleotides: TGTGCCACCAGTGATCGGACTAGCGGGGGGGTGAGCGGGGAGCTGTTTTTT. Translated: CATSDRTSGGVSGELFF.

In its sample, this clonotype was seen a few times. The gene calls are TRBV6-1 and TRBJ1-3, with unresolved D. Trimming took off 8 bases at V and 2 bases at J, with 16 bases between the two ends. The CDR3 totals 15 residues. Germline V gene lookup returns CDR1 MNHNS and CDR2 SASEGT. The CDR3 loop is CASGISIEPGNTIYF. CDR3 DNA: TGTGCCAGCGGAATATCCATAGAACCTGGAAACACCATATATTTT.

V is TRBV7-3 and J is TRBJ2-3; 12 bases line up with TRBD2. This CDR3 region has 16 residues. The germline gives CDR1 SGHTA, CDR2 FQGTGA. Germline trimming cut 5 bases from V and 4 bases from J; bases unmatched to any gene: 7. The CDR3 sequence: CASSGVLAGGPDTQYF. The CDR3 nucleotides are TGTGCCAGCAGCGGGGTACTAGCGGGGGGCCCAGATACGCAGTATTTT.

The chain employs TRBV12-3 or TRBV12-4 and TRBJ1-3; 10 bases agree with TRBD1. The CDR3 consists of 15 residues. Losses at the gene ends were 5 bases for V and 3 bases for J; bases not matched to a gene: 4. The CDR3, as DNA: TGTGCCAGCAGTCCCGGGACAGGGGTTGGAAACACCATATATTTT. This encodes CASSPGTGVGNTIYF.

This clonotype has a single count. V usage is TRBV10-2 and J usage is TRBJ2-3; D tentatively fits TRBD1 or TRBD2 (5 bases each). Trimming left V 0 bases short and J 5 bases short, with 12 bases between. This CDR3 is built from 15 residues. CDR1 WSHSY and CDR2 SAAADI come from the germline V gene. This CDR3 is CASSESRDPGDTQYF. CDR3 DNA: TGCGCCAGCAGTGAGTCAAGGGACCCAGGAGATACGCAGTATTTT.

J is TRBJ1-3 and V is TRBV19, with D possibly being TRBD1 (6 bases). V lost 5 bases, J lost 0 bases, and 23 bases lay in between. Germline V CDR1 and CDR2: LNHDA, SQIVND (reference sequence). The CDR3 runs to 19 residues. The DNA of the CDR3 is TGTGCCAGTAGTCGGGACCTCCAGGGGCCCTTTATCTCTGGAAACACCATATATTTT. Protein product: CASSRDLQGPFISGNTIYF.

This sequence joins TRBV7-3 and TRBJ2-5; TRBD2 matches 10 bases. There are 17 residues in the CDR3. Germline V gene sequence: CDR1 SGHTA, CDR2 FQGTGA. Trimming removed 5 bases from V and 5 bases from J; junction bases left unmatched: 14. CDR3 residues: CASSQAPLSGGPETQYF. The CDR3 coding sequence is TGTGCCAGCAGCCAAGCCCCACTTAGCGGGGGGCCCGAGACCCAGTACTTC.

This chain joins TRBV7-8 and TRBJ1-5; D is perhaps TRBD1 (5 bases). With 3 bases removed from V and 5 bases from J, the gap between germline ends came to 17 bases. Germline assignment: CDR1 SGHVS and CDR2 FQNEAQ. This CDR3 has 16 residues. The CDR3 is CASSLMARAFDQPQHF. The CDR3, as DNA: TGTGCCAGCAGCTTGATGGCCAGGGCCTTTGATCAGCCCCAGCATTTT.

This sequence joins TRBV20-1 and TRBJ2-1, with D perhaps matching TRBD2 (7 bases). The CDR3 runs 16 residues. Germline CDR1 is DFQATT and CDR2 is SNEGSKA (reference sequence). V dropped 5 bases and J dropped 0 bases, with 17 bases sitting between them. The CDR3 here is CSASRRRGGSYNEQFF. DNA for the CDR3: TGCAGTGCTTCTCGCCGGAGGGGGGGCTCCTACAATGAGCAGTTCTTC.

This chain connects TRBV7-3 to TRBJ2-7, with D perhaps matching TRBD1 (5 bases). Germline values: CDR1 SGHTA, CDR2 FQGTGA. V was trimmed by 2 bases and J by 5 bases, leaving 10 bases between them. The CDR3 runs 13 residues. The CDR3 bases are TGTGCCAGCAGCTTAGGACCAGGGAACGAGCAGTACTTC. It specifies CASSLGPGNEQYF.

The gene calls are TRBV20-1 and TRBJ2-5, with TRBD2 matching over 8 bases. V dropped 3 bases and J dropped 5; count of bases not matched to a gene: 5. The germline CDR1 and CDR2 sequences are DFQATT and SNEGSKA (reference sequence). The CDR3 contains 13 residues. The CDR3 loop reads CSARPGGPETQYF. The CDR3 DNA sequence: TGCAGTGCTAGGCCGGGGGGGCCGGAGACCCAGTACTTC.

This clonotype was observed a handful of times. The rearrangement uses TRBV24-1 and TRBJ1-5, with 7 bases that match TRBD1. Germline loops: CDR1 KGHDR, CDR2 SFDVKD. J lost 3 bases, V lost 4 bases, and 5 bases had no gene match. The CDR3 consists of 15 residues. The CDR3 loop is CATSDPTGVNQPQHF. DNA of the CDR3: TGTGCCACCAGTGACCCCACAGGGGTCAATCAGCCCCAGCATTTT.

The chain couples TRBV6-2 or TRBV6-3 to TRBJ1-2, with D uncertain. This CDR3 has 16 amino acids. Germline-derived CDR1 and CDR2 are MNHEY and SVGEGT. The V end was cut by 2 bases, the J end by 0 bases, with 13 bases between. The CDR3 protein is CASSYDRQRANYGYTF. CDR3 nucleotides: TGTGCCAGCAGTTACGATCGGCAGAGAGCTAACTATGGCTACACCTTC.

V and J are TRBV20-1 and TRBJ2-3, with a tentative D call TRBD2 (5 bases). V lost 6 bases and J lost 2, with 18 bases in between. The germline V gene encodes CDR1 DFQATT and CDR2 SNEGSKA (reference sequence). The CDR3 is 15 residues long. The DNA of the CDR3 is TGCAGTGCCCTATCGCGTCGGGGAGTCACAGATACGCAGTATTTT. Protein product: CSALSRRGVTDTQYF.